The next 21 T cell receptor beta chains were all read from a single sample in a study of cytomegalovirus exposure and HLA in healthy donors. Use of 60 Vbeta and 13 Jbeta primers characterized the PCR. Profiled with immunoSEQ multiplex PCR; TCRdb holds only in-frame clones, not every one. The repertoire consists of about 120,000 clones, with about 78% occurring once and the leading ten covering around 12%. Specimen: PBMCs. These receptors were obtained from a woman in her thirties or forties in good health and CMV-seropositive.

The chain joins TRBV5-6 to TRBJ1-1; TRBD1 aligns across 9 bases. The CDR3 length is 15 residues. Looked up from germline, CDR1 is SGHDT and CDR2 is YYEEEE. V lost 5 bases and J lost 4; bases outside the gene matches: 9. DNA for the CDR3: TGTGCCAGCAGGCGTTCGACAGGGGGACTCACTGAAGCTTTCTTT. Its translation: CASRRSTGGLTEAFF.

The V call is TRBV5-4, the J call TRBJ1-1; no definite D call. V was cut by 0 bases and J by 1 base, with 7 bases left in between. Germline-derived CDR1 and CDR2 are SGHNT and YYREEE (reference sequence). The CDR3 consists of 14 residues. The CDR3 coding sequence is TGTGCCAGCAGCTTGGATCGGGGGAACACTGAAGCTTTCTTT. This codes for CASSLDRGNTEAFF.

V usage is TRBV5-6 and J usage is TRBJ1-5; D is possibly TRBD1 (5 bases). The CDR3 contains 15 residues. Germline loops: CDR1 SGHDT, CDR2 YYEEEE. The germline V and J ends were trimmed by 1 base and 1 base, with 9 bases remaining between them. CDR3 sequence: CASSLLGQSNQPQHF. In DNA, the CDR3 is TGTGCCAGCAGCTTGTTGGGGCAGAGCAATCAGCCCCAGCATTTT.

This clone was observed at least ten times. J is TRBJ1-2 and V is TRBV6-1, with D tentatively TRBD1 (5 bases). The V gene's germline CDR1 is MNHNS and CDR2 SASEGT. Trimming took 6 bases from V and 2 from J, leaving 13 bases between them. The CDR3 loop spans 14 amino acids. CDR3 DNA: TGTGCCAGCAGAGATTTGACAGTCAACTATGGCTACACCTTC. It is translated as CASRDLTVNYGYTF.

This chain connects TRBV7-9 to TRBJ2-2, with 9 bases aligning to TRBD2. The CDR3 extends over 17 amino acids. The germline V gene encodes CDR1 SEHNR and CDR2 FQNEAQ (reference sequence). The junction had 10 bases not matched to a gene; V was cut back by 8 bases and J by 0 bases. CDR3 region: CASYGGSGGANTGELFF. CDR3 coding DNA: TGTGCCAGCTACGGGGGTAGCGGGGGAGCGAACACCGGGGAGCTGTTTTTT.

The chain recombines TRBV18 with TRBJ1-1, with a weak D call TRBD1 (5 bases). Between the trimmed V and J ends, which lost 2 bases and 1 base, there was a span of 11 bases. The CDR3 runs to 15 residues. From germline, CDR1 is KGHSH and CDR2 LQKENI. The CDR3 sequence: CASSPFSGWNTEAFF. CDR3 coding DNA: TGTGCCAGCTCACCATTTTCAGGGTGGAACACTGAAGCTTTCTTT.

This sequence joins TRBV27 and TRBJ1-2, with 9 bases lining up with TRBD1. Germline CDR1 MNHEY, CDR2 SMNVEV (reference sequence). J was trimmed by 4 bases and V by 3 bases; bases with no gene match: 9. The CDR3 sequence is 16 residues long. The CDR3 region is CASSFGFMTGGYGYTF. DNA of the CDR3: TGTGCCAGCAGTTTCGGGTTTATGACAGGGGGCTATGGCTACACCTTC.

The J gene is TRBJ1-2, the V gene TRBV6-5, with unresolved D. Germline V gives CDR1 MNHEY, CDR2 SVGAGI. V was pared by 6 bases and J by 7 bases, with 18 bases between. The CDR3 totals 14 residues. CDR3: CASRSGVEWGGYTF. The CDR3 bases are TGTGCCAGCAGATCCGGGGTGGAATGGGGTGGCTACACCTTC.

The rearrangement joins TRBV18 to TRBJ1-1; a weak D match, TRBD1 (5 bases). V was cut by 8 bases and J by 0 bases, with 19 bases left in between. The CDR3 loop spans 16 amino acids. In germline, CDR1 is KGHSH, CDR2 LQKENI. As DNA, the CDR3 is TGTGCCAGCCACGGATTAAGACAGACCATGAACACTGAAGCTTTCTTT. Protein product: CASHGLRQTMNTEAFF.

This rearrangement joins TRBV6-1 to TRBJ1-3; no clear D. There are 16 residues in the CDR3. Trimming removed 0 bases from V and 1 base from J, with 10 bases in between. Germline CDR1 and CDR2: MNHNS and SASEGT. This CDR3 reads CASSEAGRRSGNTIYF. As DNA, the CDR3 is TGTGCCAGCAGTGAAGCGGGCAGAAGGTCTGGAAACACCATATATTTT.

This clone was detected only once. The chain has TRBV5-1 and TRBJ2-7; D might be TRBD1 (6 bases). The CDR3 covers 14 residues. Germline-derived CDR1 and CDR2 are SGHRS and YFSETQ. With 1 base removed from V and 5 bases from J, the gap between germline ends came to 13 bases. CDR3 sequence reads: CASSLTGLWDEQYF. CDR3 DNA: TGCGCCAGCAGCTTGACAGGGCTTTGGGACGAGCAGTACTTC.

This chain uses TRBV10-1 with TRBJ1-1; D remains unclear. The CDR3 covers 13 residues. V gave up 3 bases and J gave up 7 bases, with 12 bases separating them. Germline V gene sequence: CDR1 WNHNN, CDR2 SYGVQD (reference sequence). CDR3 protein: CASSEAAGVEAFF. The CDR3 DNA sequence: TGCGCCAGCAGTGAAGCCGCGGGAGTTGAAGCTTTCTTT.

The V call is TRBV2, the J call TRBJ1-3; perhaps TRBD1 as D (5 bases). Germline-derived CDR1 and CDR2 are SNHLY and FYNNEI. Trimming removed 7 bases at V and 0 bases at J, with 19 bases between. The length of the CDR3 is 17 residues. The CDR3 reads CASTNRQGSVSGNTIYF. Written as DNA, the CDR3 is TGTGCCAGCACCAACCGCCAGGGCTCGGTCTCTGGAAACACCATATATTTT.

CDR3 region: CAISDRQISYEQYF. The CDR3 nucleotides read TGTGCCATCAGTGACAGACAAATCTCCTACGAGCAGTACTTC. J is TRBJ2-7 and V is TRBV10-3, with D uncertain. V lost 3 bases and J 0 bases, leaving 9 bases between the germline ends. This CDR3 is built from 14 residues. Germline V gene sequence: CDR1 ENHRY, CDR2 SYGVKD.

About this clone: This specimen includes other DNA sequences encoding the same CDR3. The chain recombines TRBV5-4 with TRBJ1-1; TRBD1 matches at 8 bases. With V trimmed by 4 bases and J by 4 bases, 6 bases remained unmatched. Germline V gene sequence: CDR1 SGHNT, CDR2 YYREEE (reference sequence). The CDR3 has 14 amino acids. In nucleotides, the CDR3 is TGTGCCAGCAGCACCCGGACAGGGCTCACTGAAGCTTTCTTT. Amino acid sequence: CASSTRTGLTEAFF.

The chain couples TRBV4-2 to TRBJ1-1, with D perhaps TRBD1 (6 bases). Germline CDR1 is LGHNA and CDR2 is YNFKEQ. The CDR3 extends over 17 amino acids. The V end lost 0 bases, the J end lost 1 base, and 15 bases lay between the germline ends. The CDR3 coding sequence is TGTGCCAGCAGCCAAGATCCAGAGACAGGTCGGAACACTGAAGCTTTCTTT. This encodes CASSQDPETGRNTEAFF.

The chain employs TRBV7-8 and TRBJ1-1; D is possibly TRBD1 (5 bases). Germline V gene data show CDR1 as SGHVS and CDR2 as FQNEAQ. The V end lost 3 bases, the J end lost 8 bases, and 13 bases lay between the germline ends. The CDR3 is 13 amino acids. The CDR3 region has the DNA TGTGCCAGCAGCTTGGGGCGAGACAGAGAAGCTTTCTTT. Its translation is CASSLGRDREAFF. The variable domain in full, with the rest retrieved from reference TRBV7-8 and TRBJ1-1, is GAGVSQSPRYKVAKRGQDVALRCDPISGHVSLFWYQQALGQGPEFLTYFQNEAQLDKSGLPSDRFFAERPEGSVSTLKIQRTQQEDSAVYLCASSLGRDREAFFGQGTRLTVV.

This clone has a handful of counts. This chain links TRBV27 with TRBJ1-1; a possible D gene is TRBD1 (5 bases). Germline CDR1 and CDR2: MNHEY and SMNVEV (reference sequence). With 2 bases removed from V and 4 bases from J, the gap between germline ends came to 11 bases. The CDR3 runs 14 residues. The CDR3 DNA reads TGTGCCAGCAGTTTAGCGGGGCGGGGCACTGAAGCTTTCTTT. Translating it yields CASSLAGRGTEAFF.

The chain employs TRBV6-4 and TRBJ1-3; possible D gene TRBD1, 5 bases. CDR1 MRHNA and CDR2 SNTAGT come from the germline V gene. The CDR3 covers 15 residues. Trimming shortened V by 4 bases and J by 2 bases, and 12 bases separated the two germline ends. The CDR3 region has the DNA TGTGCCAGCAGTGGCGTGACAGAGGCTGGAAACACCATATATTTT. Its translation: CASSGVTEAGNTIYF.

The gene calls are TRBV4-2 and TRBJ2-5, with 8 positions matching TRBD2. Germline V gene data show CDR1 as LGHNA and CDR2 as YNFKEQ. V lost 0 bases and J lost 5; bases outside the gene matches: 11. The CDR3 runs 17 residues. The CDR3 sequence: CASSQDGGGGPRETQYF. Written as DNA, the CDR3 is TGTGCCAGCAGCCAAGATGGAGGCGGGGGGCCGAGGGAGACCCAGTACTTC.

This clone was found a few times. Relative to the germline gene, one junction end is altered; a read error may explain this. CDR3 DNA: TGCGCCCGCAGCCCCGAGGGACAGCCCCGAGAGAGCCAGTACTTC. This translates into CARSPEGQPRESQYF. The V gene is TRBV4-1, the J gene TRBJ2-5; 7 bases are shared with TRBD1. Looked up from germline, CDR1 is MGHRA and CDR2 is YSYEKL. This CDR3 region has 15 residues.